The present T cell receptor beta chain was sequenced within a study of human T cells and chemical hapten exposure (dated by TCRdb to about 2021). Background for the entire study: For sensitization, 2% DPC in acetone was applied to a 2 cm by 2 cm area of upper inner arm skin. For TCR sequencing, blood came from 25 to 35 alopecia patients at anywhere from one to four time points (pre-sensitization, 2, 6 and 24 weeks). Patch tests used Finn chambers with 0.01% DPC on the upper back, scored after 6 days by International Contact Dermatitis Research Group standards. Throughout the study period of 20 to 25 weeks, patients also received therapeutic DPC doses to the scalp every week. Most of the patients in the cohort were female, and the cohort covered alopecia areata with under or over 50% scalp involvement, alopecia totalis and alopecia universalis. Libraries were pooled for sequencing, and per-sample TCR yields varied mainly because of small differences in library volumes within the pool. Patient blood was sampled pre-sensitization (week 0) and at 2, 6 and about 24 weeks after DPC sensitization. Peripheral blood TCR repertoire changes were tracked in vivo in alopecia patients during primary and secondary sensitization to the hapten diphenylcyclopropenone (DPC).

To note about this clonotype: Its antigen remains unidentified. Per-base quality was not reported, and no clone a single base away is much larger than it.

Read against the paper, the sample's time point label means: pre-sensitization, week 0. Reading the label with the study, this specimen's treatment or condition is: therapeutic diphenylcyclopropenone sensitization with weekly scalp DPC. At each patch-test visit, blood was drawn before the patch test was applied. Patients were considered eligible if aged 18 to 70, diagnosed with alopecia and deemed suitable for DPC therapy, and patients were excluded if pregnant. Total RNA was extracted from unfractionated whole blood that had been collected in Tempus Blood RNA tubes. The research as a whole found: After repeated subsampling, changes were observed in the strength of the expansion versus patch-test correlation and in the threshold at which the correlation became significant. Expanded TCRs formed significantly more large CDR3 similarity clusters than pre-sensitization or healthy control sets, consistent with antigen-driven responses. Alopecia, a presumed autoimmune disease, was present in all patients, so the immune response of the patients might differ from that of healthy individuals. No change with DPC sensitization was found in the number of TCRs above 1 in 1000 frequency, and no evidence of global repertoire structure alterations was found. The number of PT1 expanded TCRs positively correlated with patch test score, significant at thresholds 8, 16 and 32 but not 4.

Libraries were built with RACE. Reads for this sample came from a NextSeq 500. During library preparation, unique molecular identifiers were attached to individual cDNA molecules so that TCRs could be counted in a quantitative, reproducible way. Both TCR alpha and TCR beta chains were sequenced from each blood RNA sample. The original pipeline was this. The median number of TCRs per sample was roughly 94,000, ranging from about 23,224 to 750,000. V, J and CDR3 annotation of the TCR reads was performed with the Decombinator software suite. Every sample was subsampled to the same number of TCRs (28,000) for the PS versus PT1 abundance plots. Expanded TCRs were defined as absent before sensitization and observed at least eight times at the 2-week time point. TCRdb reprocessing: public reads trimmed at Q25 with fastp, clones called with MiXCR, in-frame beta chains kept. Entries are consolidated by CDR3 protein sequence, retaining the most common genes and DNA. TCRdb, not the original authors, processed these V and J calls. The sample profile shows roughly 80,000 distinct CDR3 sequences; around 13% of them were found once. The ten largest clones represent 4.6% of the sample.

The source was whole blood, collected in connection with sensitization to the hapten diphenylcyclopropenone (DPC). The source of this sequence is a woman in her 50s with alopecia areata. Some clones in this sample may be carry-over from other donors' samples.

The CDR3 loop reads CASSLGRGASGNTIYF. The DNA is TGTGCCAGCAGCTTAGGCAGGGGCGCGTCTGGAAACACCATATATTTT. Here the chain combines TRBV7-6 and TRBJ1-3, and perhaps TRBD1 as D gene, on 6 matching bases. V is pared back by 1 base and J by 1 base, with 11 bases lying between the germline termini. CDR1 and CDR2 were assigned from the germline V gene as SGHVS and FNYEAQ. The CDR3 spans 16 residues, from the cysteine through the phenylalanine. The kept DNA is CDR3 alone, 48 bases in frame from the first base.